This TCR beta chain appears in the sequencing data of a study of T cell responses to AZD1222 COVID-19 vaccine. Study information: Second-dose recipients at about 4 or about 12 weeks were treated as one pooled group.

There are 15 residues in the CDR3. With V trimmed by 4 bases and J by 2 bases, 5 bases remained unmatched. Germline-derived CDR1 and CDR2 are ENHRY and SYGVKD. The repertoire was sequenced with immunoSEQ multiplex PCR; TCRdb's copy has only in-frame clones and lacks some. The top ten hold around 1.5% of the sample, which has 120,000 or so clones, almost 95% seen once. The starting material was peripheral blood, obtained on day 0 of AZD1222 vaccination. The V and J genes are TRBV10-3 and TRBJ1-3, with 7 nucleotides matching TRBD1. The TCR comes from an adult in good health. The CDR3 region is CAISGPTGAGNTIYF. CDR3 sequence (DNA): TGTGCCATCAGTGGCCCAACAGGGGCTGGAAACACCATATATTTT.